This TCR beta chain was found in a study of blood T cell repertoires in COVID-19. The wider study: Samples taken during acute and convalescent COVID-19 were collected in the United States, Italy and Spain. PBMCs, B-cell-depleted T cells, or T cells provided the cDNA or gDNA that made up the material.

The trim removed 5 bases at V and 4 bases at J, leaving 10 bases unmatched. The CDR3 length is 16 residues. Germline CDR1 reads SGHVS; CDR2 reads FNYEAQ. Method: immunoSEQ multiplex PCR; TCRdb's copy keeps in-frame clones and lacks some. The repertoire holds approximately 280,000 clones, with around 88% as singletons. The sample consisted of peripheral blood. This chain joins TRBV7-6 and TRBJ1-4, with 7 bases fitting TRBD1. The receptor was derived from a woman in her twenties or thirties who had recovered from COVID-19. CDR3 sequence: CASSPLSTGYNEKLFF. DNA for the CDR3: TGTGCCAGCAGCCCTCTTTCGACAGGGTATAATGAAAAACTGTTTTTT.